This TCR beta chain was sequenced during a study of cytomegalovirus exposure and HLA in healthy donors. The CDR3 is made up of 16 amino acids. V shed 3 bases, J shed 3 bases, and the junction held 10 bases outside the gene matches. Germline lookup yields CDR1 MNHEY and CDR2 SMNVEV (reference sequence). This clone was detected once. PCR was performed using 60 Vbeta and 13 Jbeta primers. Some clones are missing from TCRdb's copy, which holds only in-frame ones; the method was immunoSEQ multiplex PCR. The sample lists more than 150,000 clones; roughly 88% were seen once. The sequence was collected from a girl aged 2-10 years in good health and CMV-seropositive. The chain carries TRBV27 and TRBJ2-5; 7 nucleotides line up with TRBD2. Sequenced material: PBMCs. The CDR3 protein is CASSFETPGGKETQYF. DNA for the CDR3: TGTGCCAGCAGTTTTGAGACCCCCGGGGGGAAAGAGACCCAGTACTTC.